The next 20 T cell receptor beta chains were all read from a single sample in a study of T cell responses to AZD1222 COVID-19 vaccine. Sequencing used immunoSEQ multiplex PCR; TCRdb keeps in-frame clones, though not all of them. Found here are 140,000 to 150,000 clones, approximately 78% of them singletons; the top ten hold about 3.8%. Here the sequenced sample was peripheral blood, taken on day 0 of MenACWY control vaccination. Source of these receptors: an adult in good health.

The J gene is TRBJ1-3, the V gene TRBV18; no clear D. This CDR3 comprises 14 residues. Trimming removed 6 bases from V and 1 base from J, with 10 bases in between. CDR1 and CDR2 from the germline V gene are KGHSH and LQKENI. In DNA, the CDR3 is TGTGCCAGCTCTATAGACTGGTCTGGAAACACCATATATTTT. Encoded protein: CASSIDWSGNTIYF.

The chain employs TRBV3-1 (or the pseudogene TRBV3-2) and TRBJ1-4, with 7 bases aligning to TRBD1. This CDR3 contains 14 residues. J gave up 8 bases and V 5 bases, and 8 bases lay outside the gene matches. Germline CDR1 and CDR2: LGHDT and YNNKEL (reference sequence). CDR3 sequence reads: CASSSRDRREKLFF. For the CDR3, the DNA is TGTGCCAGCAGCTCGCGGGACAGAAGAGAAAAACTGTTTTTT.

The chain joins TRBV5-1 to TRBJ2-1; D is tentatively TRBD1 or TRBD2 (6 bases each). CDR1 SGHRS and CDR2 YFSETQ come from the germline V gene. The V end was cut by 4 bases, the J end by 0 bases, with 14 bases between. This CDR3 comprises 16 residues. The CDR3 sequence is CASSIQGRGSYNEQFF. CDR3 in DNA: TGCGCCAGCAGCATTCAGGGGCGGGGCTCCTACAATGAGCAGTTCTTC.

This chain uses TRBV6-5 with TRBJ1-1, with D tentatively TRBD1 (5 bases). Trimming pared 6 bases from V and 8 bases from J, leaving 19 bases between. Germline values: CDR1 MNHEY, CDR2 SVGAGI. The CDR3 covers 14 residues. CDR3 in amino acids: CASSFREAWDEAFF. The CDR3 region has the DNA TGTGCCAGCAGCTTTCGGGAGGCGTGGGACGAAGCTTTCTTT.

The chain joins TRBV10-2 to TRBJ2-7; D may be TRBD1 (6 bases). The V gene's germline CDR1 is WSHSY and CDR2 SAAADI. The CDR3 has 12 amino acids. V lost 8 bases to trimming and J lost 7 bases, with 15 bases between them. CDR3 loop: CASADRRGEQYV. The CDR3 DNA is TGCGCCAGCGCCGACAGGCGAGGAGAGCAGTACGTC.

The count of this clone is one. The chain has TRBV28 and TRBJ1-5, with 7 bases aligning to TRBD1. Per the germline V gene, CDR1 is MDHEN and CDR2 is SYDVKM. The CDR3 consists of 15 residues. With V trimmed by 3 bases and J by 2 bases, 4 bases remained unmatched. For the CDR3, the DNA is TGTGCCAGCAGTTTCCGAACAGGGGGCAATCAGCCCCAGCATTTT. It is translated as CASSFRTGGNQPQHF.

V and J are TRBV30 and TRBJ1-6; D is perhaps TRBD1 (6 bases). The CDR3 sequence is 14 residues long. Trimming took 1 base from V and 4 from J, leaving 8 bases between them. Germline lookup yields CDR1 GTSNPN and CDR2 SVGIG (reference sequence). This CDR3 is CAWSGGPYNSPLHF. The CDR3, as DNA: TGTGCCTGGAGTGGGGGGCCATATAATTCACCCCTCCACTTT.

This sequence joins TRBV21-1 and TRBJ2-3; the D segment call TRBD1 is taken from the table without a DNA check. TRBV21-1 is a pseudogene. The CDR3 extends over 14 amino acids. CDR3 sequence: CASSKAPGTDTQYF. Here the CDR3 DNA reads TGTGCCAGCAGCAAAGCTCCAGGGACAGATACGCAGTATTTT.

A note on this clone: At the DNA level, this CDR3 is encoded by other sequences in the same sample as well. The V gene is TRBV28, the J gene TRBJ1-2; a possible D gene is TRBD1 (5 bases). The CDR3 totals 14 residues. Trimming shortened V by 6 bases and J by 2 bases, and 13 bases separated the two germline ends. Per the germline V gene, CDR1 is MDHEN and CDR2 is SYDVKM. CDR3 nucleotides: TGTGCCAGCAGCCTTGGAGCAGGGAACTATGGCTACACCTTC. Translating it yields CASSLGAGNYGYTF.

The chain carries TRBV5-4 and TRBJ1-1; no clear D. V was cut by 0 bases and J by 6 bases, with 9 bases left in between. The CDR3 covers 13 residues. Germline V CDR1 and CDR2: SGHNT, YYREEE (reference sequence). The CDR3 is CASSLAAFPEAFF. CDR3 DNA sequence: TGTGCCAGCAGCTTGGCGGCTTTTCCTGAAGCTTTCTTT.

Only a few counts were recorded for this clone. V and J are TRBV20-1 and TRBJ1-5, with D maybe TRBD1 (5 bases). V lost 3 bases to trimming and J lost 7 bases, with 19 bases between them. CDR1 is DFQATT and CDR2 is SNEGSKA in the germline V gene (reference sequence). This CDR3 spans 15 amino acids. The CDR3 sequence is CSASRAGTKGQPQHF. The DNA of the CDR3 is TGCAGTGCTAGTAGAGCAGGGACGAAAGGGCAGCCCCAGCATTTT.

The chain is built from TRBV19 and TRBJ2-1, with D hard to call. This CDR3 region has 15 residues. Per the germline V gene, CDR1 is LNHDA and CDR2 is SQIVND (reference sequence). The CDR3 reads CAPISSTGSYNEQFF. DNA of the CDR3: TGTGCTCCGATCTCTTCGACCGGTTCCTACAATGAGCAGTTCTTC.

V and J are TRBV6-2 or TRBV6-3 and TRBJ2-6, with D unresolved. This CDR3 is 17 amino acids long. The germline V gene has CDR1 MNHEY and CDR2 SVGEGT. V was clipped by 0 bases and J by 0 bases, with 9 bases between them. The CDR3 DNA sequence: TGTGCCAGCAGTTACTCGAATGTTCTCTCTGGGGCCAACGTCCTGACTTTC. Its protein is CASSYSNVLSGANVLTF.

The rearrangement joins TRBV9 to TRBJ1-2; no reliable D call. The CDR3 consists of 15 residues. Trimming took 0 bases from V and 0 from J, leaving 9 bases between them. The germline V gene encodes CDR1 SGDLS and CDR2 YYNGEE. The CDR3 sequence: CASSVGGRTNYGYTF. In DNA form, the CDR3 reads TGTGCCAGCAGCGTAGGCGGCAGAACTAACTATGGCTACACCTTC.

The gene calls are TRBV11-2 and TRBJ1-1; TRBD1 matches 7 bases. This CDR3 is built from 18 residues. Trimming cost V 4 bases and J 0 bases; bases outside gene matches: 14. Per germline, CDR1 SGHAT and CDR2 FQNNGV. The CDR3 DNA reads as TGTGCCAGCAGCTCCCACCATCGGGGACAGATATTGAACACTGAAGCTTTCTTT. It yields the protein CASSSHHRGQILNTEAFF.

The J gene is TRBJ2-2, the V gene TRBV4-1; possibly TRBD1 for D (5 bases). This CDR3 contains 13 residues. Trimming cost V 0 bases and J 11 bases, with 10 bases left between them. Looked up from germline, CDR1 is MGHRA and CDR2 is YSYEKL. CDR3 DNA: TGCGCCAGCAGCCAAGATAGGGGCCGCGAGCTGTTTTTT. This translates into CASSQDRGRELFF.

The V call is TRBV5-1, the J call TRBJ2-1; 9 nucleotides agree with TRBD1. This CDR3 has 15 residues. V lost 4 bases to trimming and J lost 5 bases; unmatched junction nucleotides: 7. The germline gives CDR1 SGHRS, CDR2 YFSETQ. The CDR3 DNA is TGCGCCAGCAGCATGACAGGGGGAACGAACAATGAGCAGTTCTTC. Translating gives CASSMTGGTNNEQFF. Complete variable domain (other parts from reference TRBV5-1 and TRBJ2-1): KAGVTQTPRYLIKTRGQQVTLSCSPISGHRSVSWYQQTPGQGLQFLFEYFSETQRNKGNFPGRFSGRQFSNSRSEMNVSTLELGDSALYLCASSMTGGTNNEQFFGPGTRLTVL.

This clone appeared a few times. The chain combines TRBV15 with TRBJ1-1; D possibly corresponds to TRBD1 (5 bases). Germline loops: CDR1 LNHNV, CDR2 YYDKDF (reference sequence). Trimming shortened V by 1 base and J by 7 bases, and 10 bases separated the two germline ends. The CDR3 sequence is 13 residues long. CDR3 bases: TGTGCCACCAGCAGAGTGACGCAGGGTGAAGCTTTCTTT. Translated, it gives CATSRVTQGEAFF.

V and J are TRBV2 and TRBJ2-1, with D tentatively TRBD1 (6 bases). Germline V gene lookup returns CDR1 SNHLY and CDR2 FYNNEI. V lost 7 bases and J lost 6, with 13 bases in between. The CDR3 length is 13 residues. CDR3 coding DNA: TGTGCCAGCATCCGGGACACCACCAATGAGCAGTTCTTC. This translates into CASIRDTTNEQFF.

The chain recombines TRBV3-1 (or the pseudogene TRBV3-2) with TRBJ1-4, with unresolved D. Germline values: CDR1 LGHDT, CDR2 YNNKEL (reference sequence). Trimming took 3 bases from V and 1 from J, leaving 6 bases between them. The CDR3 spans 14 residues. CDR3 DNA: TGTGCCAGCAGCCACTGGGAAACTAATGAAAAACTGTTTTTT. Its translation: CASSHWETNEKLFF.